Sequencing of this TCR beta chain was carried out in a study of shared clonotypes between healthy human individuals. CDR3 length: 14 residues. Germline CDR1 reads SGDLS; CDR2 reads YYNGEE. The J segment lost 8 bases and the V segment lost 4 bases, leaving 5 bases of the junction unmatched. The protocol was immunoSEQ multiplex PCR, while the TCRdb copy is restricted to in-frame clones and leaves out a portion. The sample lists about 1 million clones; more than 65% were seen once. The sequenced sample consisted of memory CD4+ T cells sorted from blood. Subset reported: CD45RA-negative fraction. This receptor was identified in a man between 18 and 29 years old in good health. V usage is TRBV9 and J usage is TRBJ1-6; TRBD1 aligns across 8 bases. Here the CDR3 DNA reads TGTGCCAGCAGCCCACGACAGGGGTATTCACCCCTCCACTTT. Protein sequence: CASSPRQGYSPLHF. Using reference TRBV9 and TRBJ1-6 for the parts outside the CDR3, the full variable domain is DSGVTQTPKHLITATGQRVTLRCSPRSGDLSVYWYQQSLDQGLQFLIQYYNGEERAKGNILERFSAQQFPDLHSELNLSSLELGDSALYFCASSPRQGYSPLHFGNGTRLTVT.